This entry describes one TCR beta chain. Its specificity is not known. These data belong to a study of memory CD4+ T cells and cytomegalovirus serostatus. Study as a whole: This sample comes from healthy Belgian adults, 9 CMV seropositive, 24 seronegative.

The J segment lost 4 bases and the V segment lost 1 base, leaving 4 bases of the junction unmatched. Germline V gene data show CDR1 as SEHNR and CDR2 as FQNEAQ (reference sequence). The CDR3 sequence is 15 residues long. Single viable CD3+CD4+CD8-CD45RO+ cells were sorted as the memory CD4+ T cells. CD4+ T cells were isolated by positive magnetic selection. Findings and caveats of the study: CD4+ memory repertoires contained about 40% of the roughly 160 reported CMV TCRbeta sequences. Suggested: most of the CMV-linked TCR signature lies in CD4+ memory cells.

Profiling relied on immunoSEQ multiplex PCR, and the TCRdb table lists in-frame clones only, not all of them. The repertoire holds about 42,000 clones, with about three quarters as singletons. V and J are TRBV7-9 and TRBJ2-7; 10 bases fit TRBD2. The specimen sequenced was memory CD4+ T cells from blood. The sequence came from an adult in good health and CMV-seronegative. This chain's CDR3 is CASSLGAGGKYEQYF. In nucleotides, the CDR3 is TGTGCCAGCAGCTTAGGAGCGGGGGGGAAATACGAGCAGTACTTC.